The 27 T cell receptor beta chains listed next were all sequenced from one sample in a study of shared clonotypes between healthy human individuals (TCRdb year 2020). Libraries were built with the immunoSEQ multiplex PCR assay. TCRdb holds this immuneACCESS table with in-frame rearrangements only. Some clones are missing; in checked studies, unresolved V genes explain under half, and the rest has no known cause. The table for this sample lists fewer than 600,000 clones; just over 75% of them were counted only once. In total, the top ten clones hold about 12% of the sample. Input material: PBMCs. The receptors derive from a woman aged 40 to 49 in good health. Some clones in this sample may be carry-over from other donors' samples.

This chain's CDR3 is CASSLSAGNQYEQYF. The CDR3 DNA sequence: TGTGCCAGCAGCTTAAGTGCGGGGAATCAGTACGAGCAGTACTTC. This rearrangement joins TRBV7-2 to TRBJ2-7; D is possibly TRBD2 (6 bases). The CDR3 length is 15 residues. V lost 2 bases, J lost 4 bases, and 15 bases lay in between. Germline V gene lookup returns CDR1 SGHTA and CDR2 FQGNSA.

This clone appeared a few times. The CDR3, as DNA: TGTGCCAGCAGGCTACAGGGGTATGGCAATCAGCCCCAGCATTTT. It specifies CASRLQGYGNQPQHF. The chain combines TRBV6-1 with TRBJ1-5; 7 nucleotides agree with TRBD1. Germline V gene lookup returns CDR1 MNHNS and CDR2 SASEGT. The V and J ends lost 6 bases and 2 bases, in that order; junction bases with no gene match: 7. This CDR3 is 15 amino acids long.

The chain employs TRBV5-6 and TRBJ2-7; 9 positions match TRBD1. Germline lookup yields CDR1 SGHDT and CDR2 YYEEEE. The CDR3 is made up of 15 amino acids. V dropped 4 bases and J dropped 4; count of bases not matched to a gene: 9. CDR3 region: CASSPGTGRVYEQYF. The CDR3 DNA reads TGTGCCAGCAGCCCGGGGACAGGGAGGGTTTACGAGCAGTACTTC.

The V and J genes are TRBV19 and TRBJ2-7; D might be TRBD1 (6 bases). This CDR3 spans 16 amino acids. Per germline, CDR1 LNHDA and CDR2 SQIVND (reference sequence). V was trimmed by 5 bases and J by 1 base, leaving 18 bases between them. CDR3 sequence: CASSGSLGRGSYEQYF. In DNA, the CDR3 is TGTGCCAGTAGTGGATCGCTAGGCAGGGGATCCTACGAGCAGTACTTC.

This chain uses TRBV6-4 with TRBJ1-1; D not resolved. This CDR3 is built from 13 residues. Between the trimmed V and J ends, which lost 6 bases and 0 bases, there was a span of 8 bases. Germline loops: CDR1 MRHNA, CDR2 SNTAGT. The CDR3 loop is CASSPFMNTEAFF. The CDR3 DNA reads as TGTGCCAGCAGCCCCTTCATGAACACTGAAGCTTTCTTT.

This clone occurred a few times. Different DNA sequences within this sample yield the same CDR3. The chain is built from TRBV7-6 and TRBJ2-5; D possibly corresponds to TRBD2 (7 bases). V was cut by 2 bases and J by 4 bases, with 17 bases left in between. The CDR3 covers 16 residues. The V gene's germline CDR1 is SGHVS and CDR2 FNYEAQ. The CDR3 is CASSLRGGGEGETQYF. CDR3 DNA: TGTGCCAGCAGCTTACGTGGCGGGGGCGAGGGAGAGACCCAGTACTTC.

This chain connects TRBV6-5 to TRBJ1-3; no clear D. The CDR3 has 16 residues. The V end lost 3 bases, the J end lost 0 bases, and 12 bases lay between the germline ends. The germline CDR1 and CDR2 sequences are MNHEY and SVGAGI. The CDR3 loop is CASSYGGSSSGNTIYF. CDR3 bases: TGTGCCAGCAGTTATGGTGGGTCCTCCTCTGGAAACACCATATATTTT.

The rearrangement uses TRBV27 and TRBJ2-3, with D unclear. The CDR3 consists of 14 residues. Looked up from germline, CDR1 is MNHEY and CDR2 is SMNVEV (reference sequence). V was trimmed by 3 bases and J by 1 base, leaving 8 bases between them. The CDR3 DNA sequence: TGTGCCAGCAGTTTTTTGTATGGCACAGATACGCAGTATTTT. Its protein product is CASSFLYGTDTQYF.

V is TRBV19 and J is TRBJ1-4, with TRBD1 identical over 8 bases. Per the germline V gene, CDR1 is LNHDA and CDR2 is SQIVND (reference sequence). V lost 3 bases and J lost 0; bases outside the gene matches: 6. This CDR3 is 17 amino acids long. The CDR3 DNA reads as TGTGCCAGTAGTATGGGGACAGGAATTGCAACTAATGAAAAACTGTTTTTT. It is translated as CASSMGTGIATNEKLFF.

The J gene is TRBJ2-1, the V gene TRBV5-1; 7 bases fit TRBD2. There are 16 residues in the CDR3. V gave up 2 bases and J gave up 0 bases; unmatched junction bases: 5. CDR1 SGHRS and CDR2 YFSETQ come from the germline V gene. This CDR3 is CASSFLPGGSYNEQFF. DNA of the CDR3: TGCGCCAGCAGCTTCCTCCCGGGGGGCTCCTACAATGAGCAGTTCTTC.

In its sample, this clone was seen once. This chain joins TRBV2 and TRBJ1-1; tentatively, D is TRBD1 (5 bases). V lost 3 bases and J lost 5, with 22 bases in between. The CDR3 is made up of 17 amino acids. Germline CDR1 is SNHLY and CDR2 is FYNNEI. CDR3 sequence: CASSDPASSSGGTEAFF. DNA of the CDR3: TGTGCCAGCAGTGACCCCGCGAGCAGTTCCGGGGGAACTGAAGCTTTCTTT.

This clone was seen repeatedly, ten times or more. The J gene is TRBJ2-5, the V gene TRBV18; 7 nucleotides match TRBD2. CDR1 is KGHSH, CDR2 LQKENI, per germline. This CDR3 has 14 residues. V lost 5 bases and J lost 0; bases outside the gene matches: 3. This chain's CDR3 is CASSERGYQETQYF. CDR3 nucleotide sequence: TGTGCCAGCTCAGAGCGGGGATACCAAGAGACCCAGTACTTC.

Comment on this clone: A far bigger clonotype differs at one base, so this is likely a read error. This chain joins TRBV5-3 and TRBJ1-5; D remains unclear. TRBV5-3 belongs to the ORF category, with a function that is uncertain. This CDR3 is built from 13 residues. In DNA, the CDR3 is TGTGCCAGAAGCTTGGCGCAAAATCAGCACCAGCATTTT. This translates into CARSLAQNQHQHF.

The rearrangement uses TRBV7-2 and TRBJ2-1; 14 nucleotides agree with TRBD2. The V and J ends lost 1 base and 7 bases, in that order; junction bases with no gene match: 3. The CDR3 is 16 amino acids. CDR1 SGHTA and CDR2 FQGNSA come from the germline V gene. The CDR3 is CASSLVGTSGGNEQFF. The CDR3 region has the DNA TGTGCCAGCAGCTTAGTTGGGACTAGCGGGGGAAATGAGCAGTTCTTC.

This chain joins TRBV2 and TRBJ1-4; no definite D call. Germline values: CDR1 SNHLY, CDR2 FYNNEI. CDR3 length: 14 amino acids. Trimming pared 7 bases from V and 5 bases from J, leaving 14 bases between. The CDR3 reads CASNPGRENEKLFF. CDR3 nucleotides: TGTGCCAGCAACCCAGGACGAGAGAATGAAAAACTGTTTTTT.

The V and J genes are TRBV2 and TRBJ2-1, with TRBD1 matching over 7 bases. The ends lost 5 bases at V and 8 bases at J; junction bases unmatched: 12. Germline values: CDR1 SNHLY, CDR2 FYNNEI. The CDR3 is 15 residues long. The CDR3 DNA reads TGTGCCAGCAGTTCAAGACAGGGCCGGCTGGATGAGCAGTTCTTC. This gives the protein CASSSRQGRLDEQFF. Supplemented by reference TRBV2 and TRBJ2-1, the full variable domain reads EPEVTQTPSHQVTQMGQEVILRCVPISNHLYFYWYRQILGQKVEFLVSFYNNEISEKSEIFDDQFSVERPDGSNFTLKIRSTKLEDSAMYFCASSSRQGRLDEQFFGPGTRLTVL.

The V and J genes are TRBV10-3 and TRBJ1-3; 8 bases agree with TRBD1. Germline loops: CDR1 ENHRY, CDR2 SYGVKD. Germline trimming cut 11 bases from V and 3 bases from J; bases unmatched to any gene: 6. CDR3 length: 13 residues. CDR3 DNA: TGTGCCGTCAAGGACAGGGATGGAAACACCATATATTTT. It specifies CAVKDRDGNTIYF.

This clone was seen more than once but under ten times. The chain links TRBV11-2 to TRBJ2-3; D gene ambiguous. Trimming shortened V by 1 base and J by 9 bases, and 8 bases separated the two germline ends. CDR1 is SGHAT and CDR2 is FQNNGV in the germline V gene. There are 12 residues in the CDR3. CDR3 sequence (DNA): TGTGCCAGCAGCTTAGTACGGACGACGCAGTATTTT. This translates into CASSLVRTTQYF.

In its sample, this clone was seen many times. The genes are TRBV4-3 and TRBJ1-1, with D possibly TRBD1 on 6 matching bases. Per the germline V gene, CDR1 is LGHNA and CDR2 is YSLEER. The CDR3 is 15 residues long. Trimming pared 4 bases from V and 1 base from J, leaving 13 bases between. The CDR3 DNA follows: TGCGCCAGCAGCCGCCGGGGGGGCGGGAACACTGAAGCTTTCTTT. Its translation: CASSRRGGGNTEAFF.

V and J are TRBV18 and TRBJ2-4; TRBD2 agrees at 11 bases. CDR3 length: 14 residues. Germline assignment: CDR1 KGHSH and CDR2 LQKENI. The V segment lost 6 bases and the J segment 5 bases; nucleotides outside the gene matches: 3. The CDR3 sequence is CASSTSGSQNIQYF. CDR3 in DNA: TGTGCCAGCTCTACTAGCGGGAGTCAAAACATTCAGTACTTC.

This clone showed up just once. This chain joins TRBV5-1 and TRBJ2-3; 11 bases map to TRBD2. With 0 bases clipped from V and 7 bases from J, the junction kept 4 bases outside the gene matches. This CDR3 spans 15 amino acids. The germline gives CDR1 SGHRS, CDR2 YFSETQ. The CDR3 here is CASSLEATSGNTQYF. For the CDR3, the DNA is TGCGCCAGCAGCTTGGAAGCGACTAGCGGGAATACGCAGTATTTT.

V and J are TRBV2 and TRBJ1-2; D uncertain. Trimming cost V 8 bases and J 5 bases, with 6 bases left between them. The CDR3 sequence is 10 residues long. Germline CDR1 SNHLY, CDR2 FYNNEI. The CDR3 protein is CASSRYGYTF. In nucleotides, the CDR3 is TGTGCCAGCTCAAGATATGGCTACACCTTC.

Concerning this clone itself: Other DNA sequences in the sample encode the same CDR3. The V and J genes are TRBV30 and TRBJ1-5, with D unresolved. The V gene's germline CDR1 is GTSNPN and CDR2 SVGIG (reference sequence). The CDR3 spans 13 residues. V was shortened by 0 bases and J by 6 bases, with 9 bases between the two germline ends. The CDR3: CAWSVSGGQPQHF. In nucleotides, the CDR3 is TGTGCCTGGAGTGTAAGTGGCGGTCAGCCCCAGCATTTT.

V usage is TRBV29-1 and J usage is TRBJ2-6; D uncertain. The V gene lost 4 bases and the J gene lost 4 bases, with 8 bases spanning the gap. From germline, CDR1 is SQVTM and CDR2 ANQGSEA. The CDR3 spans 13 residues. In DNA, the CDR3 is TGCAGCGTTGGAAGGTCCGGGGCCAACGTCCTGACTTTC. Translation gives CSVGRSGANVLTF.

CDR3 in amino acids: CASGDRGFYGYTF. The CDR3 DNA sequence: TGTGCCAGCGGGGACAGGGGGTTCTATGGCTACACCTTC. This chain uses TRBV6-1 with TRBJ1-2, with 11 bases lining up with TRBD1. With 8 bases clipped from V and 4 bases from J, the junction kept 3 bases outside the gene matches. There are 13 residues in the CDR3. CDR1 is MNHNS, CDR2 SASEGT, per germline.

Points on this clone: A far larger clone is off by one base, so a read error is likely. The same CDR3 can be traced to other DNA sequences in this sample. The rearrangement joins TRBV5-8 to TRBJ2-1, with 12 bases matching TRBD2. Germline values: CDR1 SGHTS, CDR2 YDEGEE. This CDR3 contains 16 residues. The CDR3 nucleotides are TGTGCCAGCAGCCTCTCGACTAGCGGGAGCTACAACGAGCAGTTCTTC. This translates into CASSLSTSGSYNEQFF.

This chain joins TRBV7-2 and TRBJ1-1, with TRBD1 as a possible D gene (6 bases). The CDR3 loop spans 13 amino acids. The V gene lost 3 bases and the J gene lost 12 bases, with 17 bases spanning the gap. Germline CDR1 SGHTA, CDR2 FQGNSA. CDR3 sequence reads: CASSFITRTETFF. CDR3 coding DNA: TGTGCCAGCAGCTTTATTACAAGGACAGAAACTTTCTTT.